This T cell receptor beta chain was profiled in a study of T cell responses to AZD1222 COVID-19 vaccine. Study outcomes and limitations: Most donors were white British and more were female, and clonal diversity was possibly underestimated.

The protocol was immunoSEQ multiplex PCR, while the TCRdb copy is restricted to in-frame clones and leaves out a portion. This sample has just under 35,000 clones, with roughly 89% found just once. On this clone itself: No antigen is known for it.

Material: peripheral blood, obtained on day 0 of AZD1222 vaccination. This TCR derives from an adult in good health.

CDR3 sequence (DNA): TGTGCCAGCAACCCGAATTCGAGAACGGAGAGCTACACCTTC. Its protein product is CASNPNSRTESYTF. The chain has TRBV5-6 and TRBJ1-2; the D is unclear. Germline V gives CDR1 SGHDT, CDR2 YYEEEE. The V gene lost 6 bases and the J gene lost 9 bases, with 21 bases spanning the gap. The CDR3 length is 14 residues.